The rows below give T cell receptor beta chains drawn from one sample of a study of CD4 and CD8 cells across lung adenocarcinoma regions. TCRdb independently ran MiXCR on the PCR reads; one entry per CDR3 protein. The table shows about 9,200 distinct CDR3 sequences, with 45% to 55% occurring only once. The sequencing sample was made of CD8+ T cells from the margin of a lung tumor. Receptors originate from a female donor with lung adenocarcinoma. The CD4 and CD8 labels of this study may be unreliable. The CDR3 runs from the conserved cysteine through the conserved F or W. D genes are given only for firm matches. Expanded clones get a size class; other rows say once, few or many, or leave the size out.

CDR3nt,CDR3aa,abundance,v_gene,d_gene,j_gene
TGTGCCAGCAGTAGGACTAGTTCGGGCGAGCAGTACTTC,CASSRTSSGEQYF,.,TRBV6-1,TRBD2,TRBJ2-7
TGTGCCAGCAGACCTAGCGGATACTACAATGAGCAGTTCTTC,CASRPSGYYNEQFF,few,TRBV12-3/TRBV12-4,TRBD2,TRBJ2-1
TGTGCCAGCAGTGCTAGTATATGGACAGGTCTCTACGAGCAGTACTTC,CASSASIWTGLYEQYF,.,TRBV6-1,TRBD1,TRBJ2-7
TGTGCCAGCATGGACACCAACACCGGGGAGCTGTTTTTT,CASMDTNTGELFF,.,TRBV6-1,.,TRBJ2-2
TGTGCCAGCAGTTCCGGTGTGGGAGGATATACGCAGTATTTT,CASSSGVGGYTQYF,.,TRBV6-5,.,TRBJ2-3
TGTGCCAGCACCCAAAGGGTCGCAGGGGTGAACACTGAAGCTTTCTTT,CASTQRVAGVNTEAFF,.,TRBV6-1,.,TRBJ1-1
TGCGCCAGCAGCGAAGGGAGATTTGAAGCCTACGAGCAGTACTTC,CASSEGRFEAYEQYF,.,TRBV4-1,.,TRBJ2-7
TGTGCCAGGGGCGCGGGGTATGTAGCCAAAAACACTCAGTACTTC,CARGAGYVAKNTQYF,.,TRBV27,.,TRBJ2-4
TGTGCCAGCGGGGGCGGCAGGGACCAGCCCCAGCATTTT,CASGGGRDQPQHF,many,TRBV6-1,.,TRBJ1-5
TGTGCCAGCAGCTTAGTGGGGGGCTCTGGGGCCAACGTCCTGACTTTC,CASSLVGGSGANVLTF,.,TRBV7-3,.,TRBJ2-6
TGTGCCAGCAAGGACCCTCTAGGGGAGACCCAGTACTTC,CASKDPLGETQYF,medium-sized,TRBV27,.,TRBJ2-5
TGCGCCAGCAGTACGACGGGACGGTCCAAAGACATGCAGTATTTT,CASSTTGRSKDMQYF,.,TRBV10-2,.,TRBJ2-3
TGTGCCAGCAGTAAACTAGCGGAGTACAATGAGCAGTTCTTC,CASSKLAEYNEQFF,once,TRBV6-1,TRBD2,TRBJ2-1
TGCGCCAGCAGCCAAGGAATAGAAGAGACCCAGTACTTC,CASSQGIEETQYF,.,TRBV4-1,.,TRBJ2-5
TGTGCCAGCAGTCACCTCACAGATACGCAGTATTTT,CASSHLTDTQYF,medium-sized,TRBV27,.,TRBJ2-3